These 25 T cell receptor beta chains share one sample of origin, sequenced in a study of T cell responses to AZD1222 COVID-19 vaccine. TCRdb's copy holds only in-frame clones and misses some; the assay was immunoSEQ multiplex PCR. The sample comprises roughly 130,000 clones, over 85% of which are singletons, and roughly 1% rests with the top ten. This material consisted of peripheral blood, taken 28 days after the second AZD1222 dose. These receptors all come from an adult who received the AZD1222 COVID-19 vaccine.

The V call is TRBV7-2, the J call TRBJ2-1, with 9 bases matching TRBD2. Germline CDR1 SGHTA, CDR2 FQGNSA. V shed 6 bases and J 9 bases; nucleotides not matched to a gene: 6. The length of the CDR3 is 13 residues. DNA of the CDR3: TGTGCCAGCAGAAAAGCGGGAGGAGTTGAGCAGTTCTTC. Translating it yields CASRKAGGVEQFF.

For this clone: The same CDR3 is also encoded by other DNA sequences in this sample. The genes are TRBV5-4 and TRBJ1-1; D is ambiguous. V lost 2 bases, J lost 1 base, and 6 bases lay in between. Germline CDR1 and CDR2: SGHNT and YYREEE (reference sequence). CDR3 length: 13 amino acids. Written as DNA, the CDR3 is TGTGCCAGCAGCTTCAGCCAGAACACTGAAGCTTTCTTT. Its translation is CASSFSQNTEAFF.

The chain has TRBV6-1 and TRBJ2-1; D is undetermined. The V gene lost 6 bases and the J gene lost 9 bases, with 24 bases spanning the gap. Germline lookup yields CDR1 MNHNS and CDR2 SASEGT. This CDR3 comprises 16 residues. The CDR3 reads CASRELPGSSLSEQFF. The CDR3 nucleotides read TGTGCCAGCAGAGAACTTCCGGGCAGCTCGTTGAGTGAGCAGTTCTTC.

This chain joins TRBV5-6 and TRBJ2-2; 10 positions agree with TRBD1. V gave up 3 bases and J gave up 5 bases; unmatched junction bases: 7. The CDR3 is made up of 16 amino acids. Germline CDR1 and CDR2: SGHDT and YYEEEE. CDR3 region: CASSSPGQGKTGELFF. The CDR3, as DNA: TGTGCCAGCAGCTCACCGGGACAGGGGAAGACCGGGGAGCTGTTTTTT.

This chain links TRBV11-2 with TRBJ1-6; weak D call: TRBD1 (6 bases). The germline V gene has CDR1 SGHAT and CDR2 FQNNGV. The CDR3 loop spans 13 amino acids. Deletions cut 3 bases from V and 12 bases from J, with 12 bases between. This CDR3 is CASSLTGRGPLHF. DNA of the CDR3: TGTGCCAGCAGCTTGACAGGCCGAGGACCCCTCCACTTT.

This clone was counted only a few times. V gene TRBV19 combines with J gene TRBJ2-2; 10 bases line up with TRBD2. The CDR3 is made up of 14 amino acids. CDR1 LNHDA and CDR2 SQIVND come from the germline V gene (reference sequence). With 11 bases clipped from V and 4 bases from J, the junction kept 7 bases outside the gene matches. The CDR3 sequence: CAGRAGGGTGELFF. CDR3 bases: TGTGCCGGCAGAGCGGGAGGGGGCACCGGGGAGCTGTTTTTT.

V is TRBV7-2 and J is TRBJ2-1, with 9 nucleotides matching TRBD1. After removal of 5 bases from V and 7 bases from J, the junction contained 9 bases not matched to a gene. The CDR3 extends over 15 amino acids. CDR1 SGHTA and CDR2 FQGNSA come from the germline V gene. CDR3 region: CASSLTGGIVNEQFF. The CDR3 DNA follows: TGTGCCAGCAGCCTGACAGGGGGAATAGTTAATGAGCAGTTCTTC.

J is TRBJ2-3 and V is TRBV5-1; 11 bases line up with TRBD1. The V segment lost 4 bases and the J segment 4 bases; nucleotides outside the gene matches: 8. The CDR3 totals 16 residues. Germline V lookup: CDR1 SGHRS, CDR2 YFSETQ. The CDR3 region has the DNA TGCGCCAGCAGCGAGGACAGGGGGCAAATTGCAGATACGCAGTATTTT. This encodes CASSEDRGQIADTQYF.

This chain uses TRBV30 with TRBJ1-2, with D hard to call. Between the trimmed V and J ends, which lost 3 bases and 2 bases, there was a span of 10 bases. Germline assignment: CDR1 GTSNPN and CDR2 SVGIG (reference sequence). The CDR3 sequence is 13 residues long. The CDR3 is CAWRNPVNYGYTF. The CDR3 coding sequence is TGTGCCTGGAGAAACCCCGTGAACTATGGCTACACCTTC.

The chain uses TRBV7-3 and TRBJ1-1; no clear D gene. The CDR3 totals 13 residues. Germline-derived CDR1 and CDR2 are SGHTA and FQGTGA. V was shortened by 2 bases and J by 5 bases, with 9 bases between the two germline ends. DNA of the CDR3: TGTGCCAGCAGCTTATCAAGGATTACTGAAGCTTTCTTT. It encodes CASSLSRITEAFF.

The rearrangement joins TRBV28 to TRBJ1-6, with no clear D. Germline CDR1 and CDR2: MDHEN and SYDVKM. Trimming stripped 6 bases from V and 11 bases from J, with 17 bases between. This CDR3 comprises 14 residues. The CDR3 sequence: CASRPRQFRPPLHF. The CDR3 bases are TGTGCCAGCAGACCGCGACAATTTCGGCCACCCCTCCACTTT.

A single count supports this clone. The CDR3 DNA reads TGTGCCAGCAGCTTAGTAGGCGATTCACCCCTCCACTTT. Its translation is CASSLVGDSPLHF. The rearrangement uses TRBV7-2 and TRBJ1-6; D remains unclear. CDR3 size: 13 residues. V shed 1 base and J shed 8 bases, with 6 bases lying between them. The germline V gene encodes CDR1 SGHTA and CDR2 FQGNSA.

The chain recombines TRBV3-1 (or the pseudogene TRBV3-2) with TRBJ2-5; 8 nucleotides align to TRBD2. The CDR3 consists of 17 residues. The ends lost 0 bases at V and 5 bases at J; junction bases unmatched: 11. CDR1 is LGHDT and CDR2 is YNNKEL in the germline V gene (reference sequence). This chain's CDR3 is CASSQDVGSGSRETQYF. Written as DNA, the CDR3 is TGTGCCAGCAGCCAAGATGTGGGCAGCGGGAGTAGGGAGACCCAGTACTTC.

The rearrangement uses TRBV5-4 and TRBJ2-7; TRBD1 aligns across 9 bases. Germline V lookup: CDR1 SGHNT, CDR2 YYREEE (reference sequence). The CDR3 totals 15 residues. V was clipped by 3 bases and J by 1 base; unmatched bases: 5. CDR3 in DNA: TGTGCCAGCAGCTGGGGACAGGGTGCTTCCTACGAGCAGTACTTC. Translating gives CASSWGQGASYEQYF.

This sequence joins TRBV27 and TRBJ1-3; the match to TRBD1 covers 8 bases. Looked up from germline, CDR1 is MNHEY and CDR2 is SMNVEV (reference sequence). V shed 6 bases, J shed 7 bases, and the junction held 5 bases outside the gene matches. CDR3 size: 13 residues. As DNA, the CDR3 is TGTGCCAGCAGGGGACAGGCTAGTAACACCATATATTTT. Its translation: CASRGQASNTIYF.

CDR3 DNA: TGTGCCAGCAGCCCCTCCGCGGGAGTCTATGGCTACACCTTC. Its protein product is CASSPSAGVYGYTF. J is TRBJ1-2 and V is TRBV7-9; D gene unclear. Trimming removed 5 bases from V and 4 bases from J, with 14 bases in between. The CDR3 contains 14 residues. CDR1 and CDR2 from the germline V gene are SEHNR and FQNEAQ (reference sequence). Full variable domain (remainder filled in from reference TRBV7-9 and TRBJ1-2): DTGVSQNPRHKITKRGQNVTFRCDPISEHNRLYWYRQTLGQGPEFLTYFQNEAQLEKSRLLSDRFSAERPKGSFSTLEIQRTEQGDSAMYLCASSPSAGVYGYTFGSGTRLTVV.

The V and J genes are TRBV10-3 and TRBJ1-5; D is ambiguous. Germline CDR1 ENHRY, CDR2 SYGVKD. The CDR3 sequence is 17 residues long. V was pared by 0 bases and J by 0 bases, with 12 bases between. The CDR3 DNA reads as TGTGCCATCAGTGAGTCTATGGCTAGAGCTAGCAATCAGCCCCAGCATTTT. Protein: CAISESMARASNQPQHF.

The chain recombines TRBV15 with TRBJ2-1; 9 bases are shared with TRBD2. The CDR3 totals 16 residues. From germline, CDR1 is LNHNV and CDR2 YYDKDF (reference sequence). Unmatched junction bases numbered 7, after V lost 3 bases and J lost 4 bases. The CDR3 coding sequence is TGTGCCACCAGCAGCCCGGGACTAGCCCTTTACAATGAGCAGTTCTTC. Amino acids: CATSSPGLALYNEQFF.

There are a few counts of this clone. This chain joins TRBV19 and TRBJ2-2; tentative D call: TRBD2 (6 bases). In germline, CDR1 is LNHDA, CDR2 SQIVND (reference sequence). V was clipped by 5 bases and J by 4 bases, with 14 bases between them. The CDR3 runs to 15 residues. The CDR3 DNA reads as TGTGCCAGTAGTCGGTTAAGGACTATCACCGGGGAGCTGTTTTTT. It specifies CASSRLRTITGELFF.

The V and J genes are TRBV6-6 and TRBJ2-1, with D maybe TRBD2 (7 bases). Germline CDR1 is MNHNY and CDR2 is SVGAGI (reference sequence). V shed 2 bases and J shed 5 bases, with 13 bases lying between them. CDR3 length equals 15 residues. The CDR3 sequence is CASSYVGGPNNEQFF. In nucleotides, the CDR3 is TGTGCCAGCAGTTACGTCGGGGGGCCTAACAATGAGCAGTTCTTC.

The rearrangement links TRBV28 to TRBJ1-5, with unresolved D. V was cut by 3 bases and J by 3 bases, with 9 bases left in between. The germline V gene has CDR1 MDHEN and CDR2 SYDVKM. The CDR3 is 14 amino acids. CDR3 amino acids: CASSLVSFNQPQHF. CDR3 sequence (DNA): TGTGCCAGCAGTTTGGTCAGCTTCAATCAGCCCCAGCATTTT.

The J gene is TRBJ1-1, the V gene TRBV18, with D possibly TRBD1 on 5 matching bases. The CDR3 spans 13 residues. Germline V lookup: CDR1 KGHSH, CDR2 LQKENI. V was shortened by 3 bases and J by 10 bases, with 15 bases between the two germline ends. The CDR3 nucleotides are TGTGCCAGCTCACCGGCGGCTCAGGGAGTAGCTTTCTTT. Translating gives CASSPAAQGVAFF.

CDR3 nucleotide sequence: TGTGCCACCGGTCCCACGGGGCAGCCCCAGCATTTT. It yields the protein CATGPTGQPQHF. This chain uses TRBV10-3 with TRBJ1-5; unclear D gene. This CDR3 has 12 residues. Germline lookup yields CDR1 ENHRY and CDR2 SYGVKD. The V and J ends lost 10 bases and 7 bases respectively, with 14 bases between them.

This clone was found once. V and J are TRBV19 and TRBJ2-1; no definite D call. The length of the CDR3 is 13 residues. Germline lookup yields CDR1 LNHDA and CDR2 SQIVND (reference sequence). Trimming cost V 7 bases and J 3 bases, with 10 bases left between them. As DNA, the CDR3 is TGTGCCAGTAACAACAGAAACTACAATGAGCAGTTCTTC. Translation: CASNNRNYNEQFF.

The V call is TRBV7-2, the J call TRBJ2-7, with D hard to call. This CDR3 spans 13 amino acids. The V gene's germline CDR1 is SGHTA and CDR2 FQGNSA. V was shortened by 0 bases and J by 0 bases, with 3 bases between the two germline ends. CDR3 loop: CASSLASSYEQYF. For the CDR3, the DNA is TGTGCCAGCAGCTTAGCGAGCTCCTACGAGCAGTACTTC.